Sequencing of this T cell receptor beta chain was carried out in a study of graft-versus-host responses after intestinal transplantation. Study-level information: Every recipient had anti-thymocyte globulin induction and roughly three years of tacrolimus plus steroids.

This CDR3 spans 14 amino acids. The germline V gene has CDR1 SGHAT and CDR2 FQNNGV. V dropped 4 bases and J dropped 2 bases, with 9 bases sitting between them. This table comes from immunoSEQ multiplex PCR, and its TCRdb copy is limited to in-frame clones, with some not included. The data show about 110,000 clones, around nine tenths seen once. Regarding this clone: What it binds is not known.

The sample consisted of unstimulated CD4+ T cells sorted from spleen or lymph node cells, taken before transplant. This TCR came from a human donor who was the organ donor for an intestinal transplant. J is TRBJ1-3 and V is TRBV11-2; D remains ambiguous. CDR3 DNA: TGTGCCAGCAGCTCGGGTTCTACTGGAAACACCATATATTTT. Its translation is CASSSGSTGNTIYF. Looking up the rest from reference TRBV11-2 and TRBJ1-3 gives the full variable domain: EAGVAQSPRYKIIEKRQSVAFWCNPISGHATLYWYQQILGQGPKLLIQFQNNGVVDDSQLPKDRFSAERLKGVDSTLKIQPAKLEDSAVYLCASSSGSTGNTIYFGEGSWLTVV.